A selection of T cell receptor beta chains follows, all from one sample in a study of blood T cell repertoires in COVID-19. Sequencing used immunoSEQ multiplex PCR; TCRdb keeps in-frame clones, though not all of them. The sample lists 130,000 or so clones, approximately 77% seen once, with 20% in the top ten. The sample taken for sequencing was peripheral blood. All receptors derive from a man older than 75 with acute or convalescent COVID-19. The CDR3 runs from the conserved cysteine through the conserved F or W. Some rows mark clone size as missing; the rest say once, few, many or name a class of expanded clone.

j_gene: TRBJ2-1; abundance: .; v_gene: TRBV10-3; CDR3aa: CAISAERGGKGEQFF
j_gene: TRBJ2-7; abundance: once; v_gene: TRBV7-6; CDR3aa: CASSFNRGSEQYF
j_gene: TRBJ2-5; abundance: .; v_gene: TRBV19; CDR3aa: CASSNSGGSETQYF
j_gene: TRBJ2-3; abundance: .; v_gene: TRBV7-3; CDR3aa: CASSLIAGGQDTQYF
j_gene: TRBJ2-1; abundance: .; v_gene: TRBV7-8; CDR3aa: CASSLDTLSPQFF
j_gene: TRBJ1-1; abundance: .; v_gene: TRBV11-1; CDR3aa: CASSLAEGLGNTEAFF
j_gene: TRBJ1-6; abundance: few; v_gene: TRBV3-1/TRBV3-2; CDR3aa: CASSPRGTSPLHF
j_gene: TRBJ2-1; abundance: once; v_gene: TRBV11-3; CDR3aa: CASSLGIRDSEQFF
j_gene: TRBJ2-7; abundance: few; v_gene: TRBV5-4; CDR3aa: CASSLGRGYSYEQYF
j_gene: TRBJ1-4; abundance: .; v_gene: TRBV19; CDR3aa: CASSQGGGAEKLFF
j_gene: TRBJ1-3; abundance: .; v_gene: TRBV5-6; CDR3aa: CASSFGQLFSGNTIYF
j_gene: TRBJ1-5; abundance: .; v_gene: TRBV7-2; CDR3aa: CASSLYRSNQPQHF
j_gene: TRBJ1-2; abundance: .; v_gene: TRBV13; CDR3aa: CASSLNELGGYTF
j_gene: TRBJ2-1; abundance: few; v_gene: TRBV18; CDR3aa: CASSPRWGQPYNEQFF
j_gene: TRBJ2-7; abundance: few; v_gene: TRBV4-2; CDR3aa: CASSPLAGGSYEQYF
j_gene: TRBJ1-2; abundance: .; v_gene: TRBV5-5; CDR3aa: CASSLNYGNYGYTF
j_gene: TRBJ1-2; abundance: .; v_gene: TRBV7-9; CDR3aa: CASSLARAANYGYTF
j_gene: TRBJ1-2; abundance: .; v_gene: TRBV30; CDR3aa: CAWSGAGQGYYGYTF
j_gene: TRBJ2-4; abundance: .; v_gene: TRBV18; CDR3aa: CASSTRQGDKNIQYF
j_gene: TRBJ2-2; abundance: .; v_gene: TRBV7-2; CDR3aa: CASSKRAPGPGELFF
j_gene: TRBJ2-3; abundance: many; v_gene: TRBV9; CDR3aa: CASSVDLGLTDTQYF
j_gene: TRBJ2-5; abundance: .; v_gene: TRBV4-3; CDR3aa: CASSQATGTTETQYF
j_gene: TRBJ1-4; abundance: .; v_gene: TRBV7-2; CDR3aa: CASSQGYGIEKLFF
j_gene: TRBJ2-7; abundance: once; v_gene: TRBV5-1; CDR3aa: CASSLVGQGSHEQYF
j_gene: TRBJ2-4; abundance: .; v_gene: TRBV5-8; CDR3aa: CASSGGLARNIQYF
j_gene: TRBJ1-5; abundance: few; v_gene: TRBV19; CDR3aa: CASRDYRGSNQPQHF
j_gene: TRBJ2-1; abundance: .; v_gene: TRBV29-1; CDR3aa: CSVGLDRSEFF
j_gene: TRBJ2-1; abundance: .; v_gene: TRBV6-2/TRBV6-3; CDR3aa: CASSLGGTGARYNEQFF
j_gene: TRBJ1-2; abundance: .; v_gene: TRBV10-3; CDR3aa: CAISVGQGSLGGYTF
j_gene: TRBJ2-2; abundance: .; v_gene: TRBV4-2; CDR3aa: CASSQYRGLSTGELFF
j_gene: TRBJ1-1; abundance: .; v_gene: TRBV12-3/TRBV12-4; CDR3aa: CASSFTGSTEAFF
j_gene: TRBJ2-5; abundance: few; v_gene: TRBV11-2; CDR3aa: CASSTDRGETQYF
j_gene: TRBJ2-2; abundance: few; v_gene: TRBV29-1; CDR3aa: CSVPQVNTGELFF
j_gene: TRBJ2-3; abundance: .; v_gene: TRBV3-1/TRBV3-2; CDR3aa: CASSQGAGVDTQYF
j_gene: TRBJ2-1; abundance: .; v_gene: TRBV11-3; CDR3aa: CASSPSGGISSEQFF
j_gene: TRBJ1-6; abundance: .; v_gene: TRBV3-1/TRBV3-2; CDR3aa: CASSPQAGRSPLHF
j_gene: TRBJ2-7; abundance: few; v_gene: TRBV4-1; CDR3aa: CASSQNGAGGEQYF
j_gene: TRBJ1-2; abundance: .; v_gene: TRBV19; CDR3aa: CASSVAGTFTGYTF
j_gene: TRBJ2-2; abundance: once; v_gene: TRBV11-3; CDR3aa: CASSLRQGHTGELFF
j_gene: TRBJ2-1; abundance: .; v_gene: TRBV18; CDR3aa: CASSPQGVHNEQFF
j_gene: TRBJ2-2; abundance: .; v_gene: TRBV9; CDR3aa: CASSPRGLAGNTGELFF
j_gene: TRBJ1-1; abundance: .; v_gene: TRBV6-6; CDR3aa: CASSKTEYTEAFF
j_gene: TRBJ1-1; abundance: few; v_gene: TRBV14; CDR3aa: CASSQAGQEAFF
j_gene: TRBJ1-2; abundance: .; v_gene: TRBV27; CDR3aa: CASSSWGRGYTF
j_gene: TRBJ2-2; abundance: .; v_gene: TRBV24-1; CDR3aa: CATSPRLNTGELFF
j_gene: TRBJ2-1; abundance: once; v_gene: TRBV7-6; CDR3aa: CASSSSGTGFYNEQFF
j_gene: TRBJ2-1; abundance: .; v_gene: TRBV6-6; CDR3aa: CASLSSGGKNEQFF
j_gene: TRBJ1-1; abundance: .; v_gene: TRBV7-9; CDR3aa: CASSLKTDTEAFF
j_gene: TRBJ1-6; abundance: .; v_gene: TRBV4-2; CDR3aa: CASSPTKPLEGISVRSPLHF
j_gene: TRBJ1-4; abundance: few; v_gene: TRBV4-1; CDR3aa: CASSQDRAWEKLFF
j_gene: TRBJ2-7; abundance: .; v_gene: TRBV5-6; CDR3aa: CASSRVEQPAYEQYF
j_gene: TRBJ2-7; abundance: .; v_gene: TRBV6-2/TRBV6-3; CDR3aa: CASSYTSERSYEQYF
j_gene: TRBJ1-5; abundance: .; v_gene: TRBV18; CDR3aa: CASSDREDQPQHF
j_gene: TRBJ1-5; abundance: .; v_gene: TRBV2; CDR3aa: CASGSSNQPQHF
j_gene: TRBJ2-3; abundance: .; v_gene: TRBV7-2; CDR3aa: CASSSHRLAGTDTQYF